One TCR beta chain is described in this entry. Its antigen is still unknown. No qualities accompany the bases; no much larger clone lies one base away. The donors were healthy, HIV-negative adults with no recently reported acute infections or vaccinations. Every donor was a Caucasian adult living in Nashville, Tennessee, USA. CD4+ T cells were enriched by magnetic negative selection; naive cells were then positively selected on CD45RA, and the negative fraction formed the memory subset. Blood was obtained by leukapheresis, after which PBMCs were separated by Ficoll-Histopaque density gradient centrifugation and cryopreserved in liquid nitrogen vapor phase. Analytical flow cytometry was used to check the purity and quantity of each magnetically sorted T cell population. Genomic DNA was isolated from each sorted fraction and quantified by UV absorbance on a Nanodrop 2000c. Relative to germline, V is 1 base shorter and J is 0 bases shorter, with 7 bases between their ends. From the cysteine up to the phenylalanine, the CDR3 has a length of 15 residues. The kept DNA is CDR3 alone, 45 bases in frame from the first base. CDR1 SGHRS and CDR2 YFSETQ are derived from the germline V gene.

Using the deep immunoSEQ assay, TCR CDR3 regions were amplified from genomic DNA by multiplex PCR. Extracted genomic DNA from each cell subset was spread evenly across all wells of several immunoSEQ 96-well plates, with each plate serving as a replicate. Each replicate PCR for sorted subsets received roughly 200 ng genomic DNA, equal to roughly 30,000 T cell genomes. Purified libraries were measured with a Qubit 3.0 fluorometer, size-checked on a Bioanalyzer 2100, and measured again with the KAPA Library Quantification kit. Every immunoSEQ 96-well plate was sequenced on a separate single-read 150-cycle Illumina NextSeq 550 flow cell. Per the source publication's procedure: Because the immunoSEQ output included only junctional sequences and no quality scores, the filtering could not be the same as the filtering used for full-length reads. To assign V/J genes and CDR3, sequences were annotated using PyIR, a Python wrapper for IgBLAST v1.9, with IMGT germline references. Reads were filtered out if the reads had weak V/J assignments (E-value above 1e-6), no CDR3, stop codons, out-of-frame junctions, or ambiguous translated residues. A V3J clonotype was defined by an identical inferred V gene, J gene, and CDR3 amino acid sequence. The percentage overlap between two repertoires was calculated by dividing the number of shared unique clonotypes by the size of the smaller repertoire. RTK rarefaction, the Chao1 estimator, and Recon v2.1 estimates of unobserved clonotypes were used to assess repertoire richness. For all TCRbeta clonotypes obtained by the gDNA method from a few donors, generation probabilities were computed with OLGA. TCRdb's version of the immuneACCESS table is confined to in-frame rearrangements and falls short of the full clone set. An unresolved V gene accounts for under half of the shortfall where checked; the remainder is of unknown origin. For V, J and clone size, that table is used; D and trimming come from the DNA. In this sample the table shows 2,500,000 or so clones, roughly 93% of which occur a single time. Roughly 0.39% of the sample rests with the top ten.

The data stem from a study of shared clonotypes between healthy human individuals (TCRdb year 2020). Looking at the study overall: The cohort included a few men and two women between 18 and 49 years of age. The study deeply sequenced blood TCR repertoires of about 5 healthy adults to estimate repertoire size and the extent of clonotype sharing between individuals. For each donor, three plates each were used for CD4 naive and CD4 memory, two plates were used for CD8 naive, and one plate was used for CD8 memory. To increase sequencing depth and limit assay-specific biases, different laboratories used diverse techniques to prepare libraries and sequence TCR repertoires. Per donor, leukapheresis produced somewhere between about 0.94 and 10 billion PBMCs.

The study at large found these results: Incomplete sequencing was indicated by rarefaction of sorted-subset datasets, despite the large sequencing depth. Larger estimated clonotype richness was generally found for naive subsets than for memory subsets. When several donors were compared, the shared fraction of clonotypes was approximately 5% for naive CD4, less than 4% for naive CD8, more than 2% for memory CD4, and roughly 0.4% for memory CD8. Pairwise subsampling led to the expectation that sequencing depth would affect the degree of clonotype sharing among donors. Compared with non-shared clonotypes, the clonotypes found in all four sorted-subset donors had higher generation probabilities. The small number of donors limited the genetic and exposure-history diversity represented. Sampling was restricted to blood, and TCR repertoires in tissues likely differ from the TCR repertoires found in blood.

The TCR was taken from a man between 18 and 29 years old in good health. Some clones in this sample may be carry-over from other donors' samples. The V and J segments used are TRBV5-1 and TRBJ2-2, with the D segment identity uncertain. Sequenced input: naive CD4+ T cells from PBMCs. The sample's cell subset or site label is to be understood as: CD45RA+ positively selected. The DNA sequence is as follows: TGCGCCAGCAGCTTGCGGAGACCGAACACCGGGGAGCTGTTTTTT. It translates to CASSLRRPNTGELFF. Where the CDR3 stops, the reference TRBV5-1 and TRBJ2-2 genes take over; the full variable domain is KAGVTQTPRYLIKTRGQQVTLSCSPISGHRSVSWYQQTPGQGLQFLFEYFSETQRNKGNFPGRFSGRQFSNSRSEMNVSTLELGDSALYLCASSLRRPNTGELFFGEGSRLTVL.